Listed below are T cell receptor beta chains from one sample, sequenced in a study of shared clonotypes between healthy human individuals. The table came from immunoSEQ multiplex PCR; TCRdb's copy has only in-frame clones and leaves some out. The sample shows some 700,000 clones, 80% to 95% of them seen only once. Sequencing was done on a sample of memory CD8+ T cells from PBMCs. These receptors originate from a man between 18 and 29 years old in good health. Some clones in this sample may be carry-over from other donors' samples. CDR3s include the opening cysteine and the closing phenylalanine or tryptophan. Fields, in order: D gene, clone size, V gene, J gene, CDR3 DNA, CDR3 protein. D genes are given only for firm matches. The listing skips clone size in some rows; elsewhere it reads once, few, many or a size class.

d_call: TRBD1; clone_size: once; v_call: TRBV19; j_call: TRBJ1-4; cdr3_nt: TGTGCCAGTAGTGCGGACAGGGAACGTCCACCTAATGAAAAACTGTTTTTT; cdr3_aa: CASSADRERPPNEKLFF
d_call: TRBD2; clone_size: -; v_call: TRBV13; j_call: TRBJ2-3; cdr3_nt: TGTGCCAGCAGCCCTGAGACTAGCGGGAGTACAGATACGCAGTATTTT; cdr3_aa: CASSPETSGSTDTQYF
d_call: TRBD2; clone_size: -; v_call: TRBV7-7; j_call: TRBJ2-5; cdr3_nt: TGTGCCAGCAGCCGCGGGGGAGTTGAGACCCAGTACTTC; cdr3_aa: CASSRGGVETQYF
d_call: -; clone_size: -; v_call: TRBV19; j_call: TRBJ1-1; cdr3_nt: TGTGCCAGTAGTTTCCTTTGGGGGGACACTGAAGCTTTCTTT; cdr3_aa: CASSFLWGDTEAFF
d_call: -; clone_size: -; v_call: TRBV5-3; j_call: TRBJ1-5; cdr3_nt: TGTGCCAGAAGCTTGGATTTAGGGCGGACACTTTATCAGCCCCAGCATTTT; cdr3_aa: CARSLDLGRTLYQPQHF
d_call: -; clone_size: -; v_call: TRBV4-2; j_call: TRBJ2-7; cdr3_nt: TGTGCCAGCAGCCAAATAGACAGTCGGAACGAGCAGTACTTC; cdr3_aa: CASSQIDSRNEQYF
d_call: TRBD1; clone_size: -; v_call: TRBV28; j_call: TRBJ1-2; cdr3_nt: TGTGCCAGCAGCGAACCCCGGGACAGGGGCGGCTACACCTTC; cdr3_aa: CASSEPRDRGGYTF
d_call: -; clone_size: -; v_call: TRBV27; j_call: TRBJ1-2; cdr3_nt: TGTGCCAGCAGTTTATCGCCGGTTGCTGGGGGCTACACCTTC; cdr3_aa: CASSLSPVAGGYTF
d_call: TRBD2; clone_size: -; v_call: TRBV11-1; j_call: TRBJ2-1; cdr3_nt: TGTGCCAGCAGCCCCAGGACTAGCGGGTGGCTGAATGAGCAGTTCTTC; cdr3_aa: CASSPRTSGWLNEQFF
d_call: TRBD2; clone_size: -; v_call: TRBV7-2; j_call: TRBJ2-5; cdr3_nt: TGTGCCAGCAGCTGGCGGGAGGGCCCGGAACTGACCCAGTACTTC; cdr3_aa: CASSWREGPELTQYF
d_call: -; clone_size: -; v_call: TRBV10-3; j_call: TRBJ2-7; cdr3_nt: TGTGCCATCAGTGATTTGGCAGGACGGGGCTACGAGCAGTACTTC; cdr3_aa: CAISDLAGRGYEQYF
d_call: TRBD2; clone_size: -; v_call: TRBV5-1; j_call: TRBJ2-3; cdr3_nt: TGCGCCAGCAGCTTAGGCTCGACTAGCGGGGCCTTTCAAGGGCAGTATTTT; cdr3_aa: CASSLGSTSGAFQGQYF
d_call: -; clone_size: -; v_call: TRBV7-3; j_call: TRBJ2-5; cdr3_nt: TGTGCCAGCAGCTTAGCAGGGCCGGCCGAGGCCCAGTACTTC; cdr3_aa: CASSLAGPAEAQYF
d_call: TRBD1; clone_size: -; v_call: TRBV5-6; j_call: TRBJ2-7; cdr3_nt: TGTGCCAGCAGCTTGGGGGACAGGGGGCCCTACGAGCAGTACTTC; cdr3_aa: CASSLGDRGPYEQYF
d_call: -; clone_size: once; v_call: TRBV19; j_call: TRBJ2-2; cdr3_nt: TGTGCCAGTAGTCCCGCCTGGACGGTTATGAACACCGGGGAGCTGTTTTTT; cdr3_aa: CASSPAWTVMNTGELFF
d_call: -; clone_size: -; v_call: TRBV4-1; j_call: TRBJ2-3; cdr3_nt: TGCGCCAGCAGCCAAGGGAAACCGCTCGCGGATACGCAGTATTTT; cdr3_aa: CASSQGKPLADTQYF
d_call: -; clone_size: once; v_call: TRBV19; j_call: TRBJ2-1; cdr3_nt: TGTGCCAGTAGTATTAGCTCCTACAATGAGCAGTTCTTC; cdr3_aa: CASSISSYNEQFF
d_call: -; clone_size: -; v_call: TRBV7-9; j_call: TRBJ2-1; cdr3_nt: TGTGCCATTGCGTGGACAGACGCCTCCTACAATGAGCAGTTCTTC; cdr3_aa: CAIAWTDASYNEQFF
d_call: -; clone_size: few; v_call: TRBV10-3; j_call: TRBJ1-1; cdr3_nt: TGTGCCATCAGTGTCGGCCTCACTGAAGCTTTCTTT; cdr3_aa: CAISVGLTEAFF
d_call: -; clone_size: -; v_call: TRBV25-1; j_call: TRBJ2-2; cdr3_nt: TGTGCCAGCAGTGGCTTTTCCGGGGAGCTGTTTTTT; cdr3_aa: CASSGFSGELFF
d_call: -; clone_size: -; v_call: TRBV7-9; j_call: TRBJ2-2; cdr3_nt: TGTGCCAGCAGCTTGGGGGGTGTCAGTCACACCGGGGAGCTGTTTTTT; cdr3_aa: CASSLGGVSHTGELFF
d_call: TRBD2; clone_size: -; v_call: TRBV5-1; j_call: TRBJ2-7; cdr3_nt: TGCGCCAGCAGCTTGAGGCCTAGCGGGAGTTACGAGCAGTACTTC; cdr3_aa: CASSLRPSGSYEQYF
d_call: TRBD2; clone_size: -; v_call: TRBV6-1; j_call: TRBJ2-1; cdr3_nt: TGTGCCAGCAGTTCTAGCGGGAGGTACAATGAGCAGTTCTTC; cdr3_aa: CASSSSGRYNEQFF
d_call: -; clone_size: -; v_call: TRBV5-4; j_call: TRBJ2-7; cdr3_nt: TGCGCCAGCAGCCACTTGGAAAGCACCGAGCAGTACTTC; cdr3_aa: CASSHLESTEQYF
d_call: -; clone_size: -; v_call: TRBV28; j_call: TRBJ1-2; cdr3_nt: TGTGCCAGCAGTGGTAGCGGAATTAACTATGGCTACACCTTC; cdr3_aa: CASSGSGINYGYTF
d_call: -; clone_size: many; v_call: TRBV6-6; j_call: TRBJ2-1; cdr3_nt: TGTGCCAGCAGTACGGTCAATATGTATGAGCAGTTCTTC; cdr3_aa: CASSTVNMYEQFF
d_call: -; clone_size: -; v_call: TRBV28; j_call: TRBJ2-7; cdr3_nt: TGTGCCAGCAGTCCCCCGGTGGGGGGATTATACGAGCAGTACTTC; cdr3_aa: CASSPPVGGLYEQYF
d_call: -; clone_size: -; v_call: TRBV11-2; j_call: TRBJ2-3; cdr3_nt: TGTGCCAGCCCAGGGTCAGATACGCAGTATTTT; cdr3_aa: CASPGSDTQYF
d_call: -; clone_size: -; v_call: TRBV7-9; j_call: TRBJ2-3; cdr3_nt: TGTGCCAGCAGCTTAGCGGGGGGCTGGGCAGATACGCAGTATTTT; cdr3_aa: CASSLAGGWADTQYF
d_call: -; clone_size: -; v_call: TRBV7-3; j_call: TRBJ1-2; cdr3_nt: TGTGCCAGCAGGAATCCCGGGAGGGGGGCGGATGGCTACACCTTC; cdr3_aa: CASRNPGRGADGYTF
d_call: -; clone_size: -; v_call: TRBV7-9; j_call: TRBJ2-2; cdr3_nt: TGTGCCAGCAGCTTCCGACAGATCAACACCGGGGAGCTGTTTTTT; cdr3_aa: CASSFRQINTGELFF
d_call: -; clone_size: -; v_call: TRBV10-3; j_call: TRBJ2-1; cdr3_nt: TGTGCCACCGATGATGGGAGCTCCTACAATGAGCAGTTCTTC; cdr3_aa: CATDDGSSYNEQFF
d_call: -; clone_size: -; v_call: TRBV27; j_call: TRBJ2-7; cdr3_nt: TGTGCCAGCAGCCCCAGCGGTGGGCAGCACCTCTACGAGCAGTACTTC; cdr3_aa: CASSPSGGQHLYEQYF
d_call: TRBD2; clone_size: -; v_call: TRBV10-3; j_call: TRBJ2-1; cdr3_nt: TGTGCCATCAGTGAGGCAGGTCTAGCGGGACTTGAGCAGTTCTTC; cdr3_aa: CAISEAGLAGLEQFF
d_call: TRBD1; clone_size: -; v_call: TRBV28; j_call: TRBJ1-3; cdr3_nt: TGTGCCAGCCGGACAGGGTGGCCTGGAAACACCATATATTTT; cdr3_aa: CASRTGWPGNTIYF
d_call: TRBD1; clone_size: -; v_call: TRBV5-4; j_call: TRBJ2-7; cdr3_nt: TGTGCCAGCAGCTCGGGACAGGGACCACTCTACGAGCAGTACTTC; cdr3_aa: CASSSGQGPLYEQYF
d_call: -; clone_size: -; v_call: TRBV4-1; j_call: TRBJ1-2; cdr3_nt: TGCGCCAGCAGCCAAGGGGGGACTGGGCTGGGGAATGGCTACACCTTC; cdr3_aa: CASSQGGTGLGNGYTF
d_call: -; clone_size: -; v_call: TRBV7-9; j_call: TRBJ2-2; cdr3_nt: TGTGCCAGCAGCTTCGTTCACCCAGGGACCGGGGAGCTGTTTTTT; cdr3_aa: CASSFVHPGTGELFF
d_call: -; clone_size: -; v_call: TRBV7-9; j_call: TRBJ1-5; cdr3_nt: TGTGCCAGCAGCGGGGAAGGACGGGACGGCCGCTATCAGCCCCAGCATTTT; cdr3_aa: CASSGEGRDGRYQPQHF
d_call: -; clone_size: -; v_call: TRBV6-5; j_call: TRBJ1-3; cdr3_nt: TGTGCCAGCAGGCGGGACGCCTTCTCTGGAAACACCATATATTTT; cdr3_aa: CASRRDAFSGNTIYF
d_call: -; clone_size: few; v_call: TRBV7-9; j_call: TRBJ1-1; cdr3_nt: TGTGCCAGCAGCTTAACAGACCTAAACACTGAAGCTTTCTTT; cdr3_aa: CASSLTDLNTEAFF
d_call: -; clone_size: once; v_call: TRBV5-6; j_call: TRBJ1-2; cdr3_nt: TGTGCCAGCAGCCAACAGGGAGTCTATGGCTACACCTTC; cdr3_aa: CASSQQGVYGYTF
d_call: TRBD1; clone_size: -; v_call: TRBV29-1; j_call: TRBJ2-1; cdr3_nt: TGCAGCGTCGGGACAGACTACAATGAGCAGTTCTTC; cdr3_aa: CSVGTDYNEQFF
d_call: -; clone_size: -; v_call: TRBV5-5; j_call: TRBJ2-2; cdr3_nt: TGTGCCAGCAGACCGAGCGGGCTGGGCACCGGGGAGCTGTTTTTT; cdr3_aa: CASRPSGLGTGELFF
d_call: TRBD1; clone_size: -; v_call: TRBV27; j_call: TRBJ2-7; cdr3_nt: TGTGCCAGCATCCCCTCCCCGGACAGGGGTGCGTACGAGCAGTACTTC; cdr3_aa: CASIPSPDRGAYEQYF
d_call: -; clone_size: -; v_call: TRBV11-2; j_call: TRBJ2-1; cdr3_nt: TGTGCCAGCAGCCCGGATGCCCAGCGAATACTCGCCCCCGAGCAGTTCTTC; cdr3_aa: CASSPDAQRILAPEQFF
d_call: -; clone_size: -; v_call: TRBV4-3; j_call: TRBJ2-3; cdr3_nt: TGCGCCAGCAGCCAGTCCGGGATTAGGACTACAGATACGCAGTATTTT; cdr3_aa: CASSQSGIRTTDTQYF
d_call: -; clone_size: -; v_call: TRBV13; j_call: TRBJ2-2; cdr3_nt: TGTGCCAGCAGCTCGGAGGACACCGGGGAGCTGTTTTTT; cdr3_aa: CASSSEDTGELFF